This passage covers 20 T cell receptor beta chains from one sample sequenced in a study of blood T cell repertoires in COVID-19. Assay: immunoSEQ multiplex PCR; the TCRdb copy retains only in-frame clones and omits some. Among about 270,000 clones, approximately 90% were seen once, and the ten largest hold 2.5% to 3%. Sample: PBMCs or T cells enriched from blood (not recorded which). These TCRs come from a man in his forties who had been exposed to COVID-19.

CDR3 DNA: TGTGCCAGCAGCCAAGCGGATACGCAGTATTTT. Translation: CASSQADTQYF. The chain recombines TRBV14 with TRBJ2-3, with no clear D. This CDR3 has 11 residues. V dropped 1 base and J dropped 6 bases, with 2 bases sitting between them. Germline V gene data show CDR1 as SGHDN and CDR2 as FVKESK. Full variable domain (rest looked up from reference TRBV14 and TRBJ2-3): EAGVTQFPSHSVIEKGQTVTLRCDPISGHDNLYWYRRVMGKEIKFLLHFVKESKQDESGMPNNRFLAERTGGTYSTLKVQPAELEDSGVYFCASSQADTQYFGPGTRLTVL.

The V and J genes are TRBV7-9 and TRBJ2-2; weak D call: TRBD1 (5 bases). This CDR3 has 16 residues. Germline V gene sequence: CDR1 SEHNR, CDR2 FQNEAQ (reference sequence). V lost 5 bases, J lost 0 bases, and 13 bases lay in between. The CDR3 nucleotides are TGTGCCAGCAGCCCATTCGACAGCCCGAACACCGGGGAGCTGTTTTTT. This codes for CASSPFDSPNTGELFF. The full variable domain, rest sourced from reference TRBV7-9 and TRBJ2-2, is DTGVSQNPRHKITKRGQNVTFRCDPISEHNRLYWYRQTLGQGPEFLTYFQNEAQLEKSRLLSDRFSAERPKGSFSTLEIQRTEQGDSAMYLCASSPFDSPNTGELFFGEGSRLTVL.

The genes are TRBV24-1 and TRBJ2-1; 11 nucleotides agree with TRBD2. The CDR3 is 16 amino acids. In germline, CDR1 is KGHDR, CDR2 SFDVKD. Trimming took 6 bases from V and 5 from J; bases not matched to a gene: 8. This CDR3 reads CATSSASGRPDNEQFF. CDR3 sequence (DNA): TGTGCCACCAGTTCAGCTAGCGGGAGGCCCGACAATGAGCAGTTCTTC.

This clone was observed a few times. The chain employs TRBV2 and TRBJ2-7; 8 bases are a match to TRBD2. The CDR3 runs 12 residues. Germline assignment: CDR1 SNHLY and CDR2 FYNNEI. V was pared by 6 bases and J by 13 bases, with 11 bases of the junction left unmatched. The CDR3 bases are TGTGCCAGCAGGGAAAACCGACTAGCGCGTTACTTC. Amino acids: CASRENRLARYF.

In DNA, the CDR3 is TGTGCCAGCAGTTTAGCCGGGACAGGGGGTCAGCCCCAGCATTTT. It specifies CASSLAGTGGQPQHF. The J gene is TRBJ1-5, the V gene TRBV27; 11 bases are a match to TRBD1. Per the germline V gene, CDR1 is MNHEY and CDR2 is SMNVEV (reference sequence). There are 15 residues in the CDR3. Germline trimming cut 2 bases from V and 6 bases from J; bases unmatched to any gene: 3.

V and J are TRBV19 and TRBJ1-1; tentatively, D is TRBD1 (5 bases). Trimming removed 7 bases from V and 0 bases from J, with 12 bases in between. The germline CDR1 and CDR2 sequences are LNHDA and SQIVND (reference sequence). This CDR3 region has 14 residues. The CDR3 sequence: CASMPGGMNTEAFF. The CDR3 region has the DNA TGTGCCAGTATGCCGGGGGGGATGAACACTGAAGCTTTCTTT.

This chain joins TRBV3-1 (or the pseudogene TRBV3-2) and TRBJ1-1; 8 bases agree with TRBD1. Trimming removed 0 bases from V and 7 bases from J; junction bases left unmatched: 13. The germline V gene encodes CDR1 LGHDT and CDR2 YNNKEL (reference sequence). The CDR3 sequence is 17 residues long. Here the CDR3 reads CASSQETLHRGEVEAFF. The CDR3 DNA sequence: TGTGCCAGCAGCCAAGAAACGCTTCACAGGGGGGAGGTTGAAGCTTTCTTT.

CDR3 region: CASSLRLPGQEIMNTEAFF. The CDR3 region has the DNA TGCGCCAGCAGCTTGCGACTCCCGGGACAGGAGATCATGAACACTGAAGCTTTCTTT. This chain links TRBV5-1 with TRBJ1-1; 8 bases fit TRBD1. Germline trimming cut 1 base from V and 0 bases from J; bases unmatched to any gene: 14. CDR1 and CDR2 (germline): SGHRS, YFSETQ. The CDR3 spans 19 residues.

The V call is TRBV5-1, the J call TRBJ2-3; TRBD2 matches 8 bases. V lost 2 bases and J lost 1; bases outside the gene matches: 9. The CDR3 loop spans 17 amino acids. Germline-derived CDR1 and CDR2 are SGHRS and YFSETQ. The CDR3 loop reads CASSLGPSGGGTDTQYF. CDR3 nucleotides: TGCGCCAGCAGCTTAGGGCCCAGCGGGGGAGGCACAGATACGCAGTATTTT.

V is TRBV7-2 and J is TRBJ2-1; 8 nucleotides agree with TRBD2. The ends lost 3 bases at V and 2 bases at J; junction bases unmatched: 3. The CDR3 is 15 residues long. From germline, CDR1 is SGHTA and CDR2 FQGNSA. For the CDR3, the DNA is TGTGCCAGCAGCTTGGGGGGACTAGCCTACAATGAGCAGTTCTTC. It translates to CASSLGGLAYNEQFF.

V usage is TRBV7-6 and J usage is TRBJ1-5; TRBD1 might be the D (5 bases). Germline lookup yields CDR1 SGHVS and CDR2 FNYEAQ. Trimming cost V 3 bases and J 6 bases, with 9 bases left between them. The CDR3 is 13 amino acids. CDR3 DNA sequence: TGTGCCAGCAGCTTGGGGGGGGTTCAGCCCCAGCATTTT. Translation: CASSLGGVQPQHF.

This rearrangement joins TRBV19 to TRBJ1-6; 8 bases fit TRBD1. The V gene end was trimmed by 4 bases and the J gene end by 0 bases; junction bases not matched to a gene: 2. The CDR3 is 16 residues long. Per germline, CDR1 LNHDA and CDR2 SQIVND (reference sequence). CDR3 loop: CASSTTGGSYNSPLHF. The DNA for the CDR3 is TGTGCCAGTAGTACTACAGGGGGCTCCTATAATTCACCCCTCCACTTT.

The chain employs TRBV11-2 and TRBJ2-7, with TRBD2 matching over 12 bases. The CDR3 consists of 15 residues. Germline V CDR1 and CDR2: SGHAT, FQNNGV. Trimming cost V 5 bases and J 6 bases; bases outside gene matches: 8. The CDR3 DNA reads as TGTGCCAGCAGCCAACCTAGCGGGAGGGCTTTCGAGCAGTACTTC. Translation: CASSQPSGRAFEQYF.

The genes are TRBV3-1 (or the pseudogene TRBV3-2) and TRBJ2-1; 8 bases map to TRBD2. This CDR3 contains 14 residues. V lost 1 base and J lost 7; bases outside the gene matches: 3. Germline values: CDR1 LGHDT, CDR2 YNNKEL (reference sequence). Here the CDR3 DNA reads TGTGCCAGCAGCCAAGCGGGAGGGGTGAATGAGCAGTTCTTC. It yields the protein CASSQAGGVNEQFF.

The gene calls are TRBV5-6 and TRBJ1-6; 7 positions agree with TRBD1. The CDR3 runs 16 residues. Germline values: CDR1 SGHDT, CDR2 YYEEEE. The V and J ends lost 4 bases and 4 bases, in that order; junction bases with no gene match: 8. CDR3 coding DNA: TGTGCCAGCAGCCCTACGGGACAGAGATATAATTCACCCCTCCACTTT. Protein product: CASSPTGQRYNSPLHF. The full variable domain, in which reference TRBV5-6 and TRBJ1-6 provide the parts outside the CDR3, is DAGVTQSPTHLIKTRGQQVTLRCSPKSGHDTVSWYQQALGQGPQFIFQYYEEEERQRGNFPDRFSGHQFPNYSSELNVNALLLGDSALYLCASSPTGQRYNSPLHFGNGTRLTVT.

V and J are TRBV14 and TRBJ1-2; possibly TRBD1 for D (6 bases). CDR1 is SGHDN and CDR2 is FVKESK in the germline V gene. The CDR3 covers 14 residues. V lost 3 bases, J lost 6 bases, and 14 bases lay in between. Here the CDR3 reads CASSHLGQRNGYTF. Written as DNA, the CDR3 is TGTGCCAGCAGCCATCTGGGACAAAGGAATGGCTACACCTTC.

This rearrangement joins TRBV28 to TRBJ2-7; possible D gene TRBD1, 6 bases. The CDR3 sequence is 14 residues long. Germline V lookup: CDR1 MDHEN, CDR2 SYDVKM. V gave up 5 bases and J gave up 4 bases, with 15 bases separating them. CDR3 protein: CASSTQSQGYEQYF. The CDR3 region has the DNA TGTGCCAGCAGTACTCAATCACAGGGTTACGAGCAGTACTTC.

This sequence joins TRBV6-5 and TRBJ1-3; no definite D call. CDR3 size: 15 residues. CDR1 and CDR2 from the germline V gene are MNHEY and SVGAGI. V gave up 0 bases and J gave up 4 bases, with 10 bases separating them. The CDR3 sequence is CASSYSKKQGNTIYF. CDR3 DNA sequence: TGTGCCAGCAGTTACTCTAAGAAACAGGGAAACACCATATATTTT.

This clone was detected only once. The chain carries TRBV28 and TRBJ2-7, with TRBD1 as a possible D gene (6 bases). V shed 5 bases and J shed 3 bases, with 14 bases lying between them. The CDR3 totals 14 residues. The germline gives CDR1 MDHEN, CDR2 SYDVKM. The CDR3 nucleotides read TGTGCCAGCAGTGAAGGGGGTGGGGACTACGAGCAGTACTTC. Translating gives CASSEGGGDYEQYF.

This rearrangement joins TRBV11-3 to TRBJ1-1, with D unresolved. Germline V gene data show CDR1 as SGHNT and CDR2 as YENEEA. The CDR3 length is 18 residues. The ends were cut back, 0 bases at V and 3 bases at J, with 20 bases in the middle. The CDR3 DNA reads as TGTGCCAGCAGCTTAGATCGGGGAATGTGGTCGGCGTACACTGAAGCTTTCTTT. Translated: CASSLDRGMWSAYTEAFF.